This T cell receptor (beta chain) came from a study of T cells in Graves' hyperthyroidism and ophthalmopathy. The CDR3 totals 13 residues. The germline V gene has CDR1 SGDLS and CDR2 YYNGEE. V shed 0 bases and J shed 1 base, with 4 bases lying between them. Details on this clonotype: Just one base apart from a much larger clone, this may be a read error.

TCR beta CDR3 regions were amplified from RNA. The HTBI primer set served for first-round RT-PCR of the TCR CDR3. TCRdb processed the multiplex PCR reads anew with MiXCR; each CDR3 protein has one entry. The data hold approximately 570,000 distinct CDR3 sequences, with 15% to 20% observed a single time. The sequenced sample was blood. V and J are TRBV9 and TRBJ1-1; D not resolved. The sequence was collected from a middle-aged man with Graves' ophthalmopathy. The CDR3 region is CASSVGWNTEAFF. DNA for the CDR3: TGTGCCAGCAGCGTAGGATGGAACACTGAAGCTTTCTTT.